This T cell receptor beta chain originates from a study of CD8+ T cells in alopecia areata. RNA extraction and reverse transcription yielded cDNA as sequencing template. Generated by immunoSEQ multiplex PCR, the TCRdb table keeps only in-frame clones and is missing some. The sample carries some 100,000 clones, approximately 58% recorded once. The CDR3 is 12 residues long. CDR1 is SGHTA, CDR2 FQGNSA, per germline. V was shortened by 7 bases and J by 7 bases, with 14 bases between the two germline ends. This clone has only a few counts. J is TRBJ2-7 and V is TRBV7-2; D gene uncertain. Material: CD4+ T cells sorted from blood. This clonotype was obtained from a human donor in good health. The CDR3 DNA is TGTGCCAGCACCCAGTTGGGTGGGGAGCAGTACTTC. Its protein product is CASTQLGGEQYF.